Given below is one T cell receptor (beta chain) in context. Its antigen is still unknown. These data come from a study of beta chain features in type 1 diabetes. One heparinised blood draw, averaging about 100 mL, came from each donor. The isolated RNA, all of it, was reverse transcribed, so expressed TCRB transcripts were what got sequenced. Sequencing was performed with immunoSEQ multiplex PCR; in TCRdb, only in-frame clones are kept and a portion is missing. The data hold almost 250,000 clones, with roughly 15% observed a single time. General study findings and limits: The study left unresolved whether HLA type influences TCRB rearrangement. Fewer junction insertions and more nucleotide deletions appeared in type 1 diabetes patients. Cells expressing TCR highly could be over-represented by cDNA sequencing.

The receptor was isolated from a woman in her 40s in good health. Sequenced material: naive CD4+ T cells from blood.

Here the CDR3 reads CASSETGGTQYF. CDR3 DNA sequence: TGTGCCAGCAGTGAAACGGGAGGGACGCAGTATTTT. The rearrangement uses TRBV25-1 and TRBJ2-3, with TRBD2 identical over 8 bases. In germline, CDR1 is MGHDK, CDR2 SYGVNS. The CDR3 runs to 12 residues. V was pared by 2 bases and J by 9 bases, with 1 base of the junction left unmatched.